These 29 T cell receptor beta chains share one sample of origin, sequenced in a study of blood T cell repertoires in COVID-19. Measured with immunoSEQ multiplex PCR; TCRdb has only the in-frame clones, and not every one. This table has about 100,000 clones, 65% to 90% appearing once. Sequenced input: PBMCs or T cells enriched from blood (not recorded which). These receptors were obtained from a woman between 45 and 60 years old who had recovered from COVID-19.

The chain has TRBV28 and TRBJ1-4; 8 bases align to TRBD1. The length of the CDR3 is 14 residues. Germline V gives CDR1 MDHEN, CDR2 SYDVKM. The J segment lost 7 bases and the V segment lost 5 bases, leaving 6 bases of the junction unmatched. CDR3 DNA sequence: TGTGCCAGCAGTGGGGGGACAGGCAGTGAAAAACTGTTTTTT. Encoded protein: CASSGGTGSEKLFF.

V and J are TRBV6-5 and TRBJ1-5; TRBD1 matches at 7 bases. V gave up 8 bases and J gave up 3 bases; unmatched junction bases: 10. The CDR3 has 15 residues. CDR1 and CDR2 (germline): MNHEY, SVGAGI. For the CDR3, the DNA is TGTGCCAGCCTAAATGACAGGGCGCTCAATCAGCCCCAGCATTTT. It translates to CASLNDRALNQPQHF.

The chain couples TRBV2 to TRBJ1-2; D gene ambiguous. The CDR3 contains 14 residues. Germline V CDR1 and CDR2: SNHLY, FYNNEI. V lost 6 bases and J 1 base, leaving 12 bases between the germline ends. The CDR3 sequence: CASRSGVYNYGYTF. The CDR3 nucleotides read TGTGCCAGCAGATCCGGGGTGTATAACTATGGCTACACCTTC.

V usage is TRBV5-1 and J usage is TRBJ2-7; a possible D gene is TRBD1 (6 bases). Germline CDR1 and CDR2: SGHRS and YFSETQ. Trimming took off 0 bases at V and 4 bases at J, with 11 bases between the two ends. The CDR3 is 14 residues long. CDR3 in DNA: TGCGCCAGCAGCTTGGGGGGGCTTGGGTACGAGCAGTACTTC. Residues: CASSLGGLGYEQYF.

A single count supports this clone. J is TRBJ2-7 and V is TRBV6-5; D unclear. V was shortened by 0 bases and J by 4 bases, with 13 bases between the two germline ends. Germline V gene lookup returns CDR1 MNHEY and CDR2 SVGAGI. CDR3 length: 15 residues. The CDR3 reads CASSYSESTDYEQYF. CDR3 DNA: TGTGCCAGCAGTTACTCTGAGAGTACCGATTACGAGCAGTACTTC.

The V gene is TRBV3-1 (or the pseudogene TRBV3-2), the J gene TRBJ2-2, with D possibly being TRBD2 (5 bases). CDR1 LGHDT and CDR2 YNNKEL come from the germline V gene (reference sequence). V was shortened by 3 bases and J by 4 bases, with 9 bases between the two germline ends. The CDR3 length is 14 residues. CDR3 DNA: TGTGCCAGCAGCCAGAAGAGGGCCACCGGGGAGCTGTTTTTT. Protein sequence: CASSQKRATGELFF.

This clone was seen only a few times. The V gene is TRBV13, the J gene TRBJ1-3, with TRBD1 as a possible D gene (6 bases). This CDR3 has 14 residues. Germline assignment: CDR1 PRHDT and CDR2 FYEKMQ (reference sequence). Trimming shortened V by 8 bases and J by 4 bases, and 15 bases separated the two germline ends. CDR3 bases: TGTGCCAGCTCGGCCAGGGGAGCGGGAAACACCATATATTTT. Translated, it gives CASSARGAGNTIYF.

The chain is built from TRBV9 and TRBJ2-2; the D gene is possibly TRBD2 (5 bases). The CDR3 sequence is 14 residues long. V was clipped by 3 bases and J by 6 bases, with 12 bases between them. In germline, CDR1 is SGDLS, CDR2 YYNGEE. For the CDR3, the DNA is TGTGCCAGCAGCGCCCGACTTAGCGCCGGGGAGCTGTTTTTT. Its translation: CASSARLSAGELFF.

The J gene is TRBJ2-7, the V gene TRBV27; the match to TRBD1 covers 7 bases. Germline V gives CDR1 MNHEY, CDR2 SMNVEV (reference sequence). This CDR3 is built from 14 residues. The ends lost 5 bases at V and 1 base at J; junction bases unmatched: 5. The CDR3 is CASSTHRGSYEQYF. CDR3 nucleotides: TGTGCCAGCAGTACTCACAGGGGTTCCTACGAGCAGTACTTC.

This chain uses TRBV12-3 or TRBV12-4 with TRBJ2-7; TRBD1 is a possible D gene (5 bases). Trimming removed 7 bases at V and 7 bases at J, with 17 bases between. This CDR3 is 13 amino acids long. The CDR3 DNA reads as TGTGCCAGCACCACAGATCAGGGTGGTGAGCAGTACTTC. Translating it yields CASTTDQGGEQYF.

The chain joins TRBV7-2 to TRBJ1-1; D is perhaps TRBD1 (5 bases). V lost 1 base to trimming and J lost 2 bases, with 8 bases between them. The CDR3 runs to 14 residues. CDR1 SGHTA and CDR2 FQGNSA come from the germline V gene. The CDR3 is CASSLEGENTEAFF. Here the CDR3 DNA reads TGTGCCAGCAGCTTAGAAGGGGAAAACACTGAAGCTTTCTTT.

The chain recombines TRBV7-2 with TRBJ2-5; 9 bases are shared with TRBD2. This CDR3 region has 18 residues. Germline V gene data show CDR1 as SGHTA and CDR2 as FQGNSA. The V segment lost 5 bases and the J segment 6 bases; nucleotides outside the gene matches: 19. Here the CDR3 DNA reads TGTGCCAGCAGCGCAGCCGTGGGGGCAGCGGGGGGCGGAAAGACCCAGTACTTC. Its protein is CASSAAVGAAGGGKTQYF.

The chain couples TRBV7-3 to TRBJ2-1, with a possible D match to TRBD1 (8 bases). Germline assignment: CDR1 SGHTA and CDR2 FQGTGA. The CDR3 extends over 15 amino acids. V was trimmed by 3 bases and J by 7 bases, leaving 16 bases between them. CDR3 region: CASSFTGGGLNEQFF. CDR3 sequence (DNA): TGTGCCAGCAGCTTTACAGGGGGAGGGTTGAATGAGCAGTTCTTC.

The rearrangement links TRBV28 to TRBJ2-3, with a tentative D call TRBD1 (6 bases). The CDR3 runs 13 residues. The germline V gene encodes CDR1 MDHEN and CDR2 SYDVKM. The V gene lost 5 bases and the J gene lost 4 bases, with 10 bases spanning the gap. The CDR3: CASSGQFPDTQYF. Written as DNA, the CDR3 is TGTGCCAGCAGTGGACAGTTCCCAGATACGCAGTATTTT.

This clone was seen only a few times. The gene calls are TRBV19 and TRBJ2-1; 11 bases agree with TRBD2. V shed 4 bases, J shed 8 bases, and the junction held 7 bases outside the gene matches. The CDR3 length is 15 residues. Germline CDR1 reads LNHDA; CDR2 reads SQIVND (reference sequence). CDR3 nucleotide sequence: TGTGCCAGTAGTACCATAGCGGGGGGGTCCCATGAGCAGTTCTTC. Translated: CASSTIAGGSHEQFF. Variable domain in full (rest from reference TRBV19 and TRBJ2-1): DGGITQSPKYLFRKEGQNVTLSCEQNLNHDAMYWYRQDPGQGLRLIYYSQIVNDFQKGDIAEGYSVSREKKESFPLTVTSAQKNPTAFYLCASSTIAGGSHEQFFGPGTRLTVL.

The J gene is TRBJ2-7, the V gene TRBV11-2; 8 positions match TRBD1. J lost 0 bases, V lost 2 bases, and 9 bases had no gene match. Looked up from germline, CDR1 is SGHAT and CDR2 is FQNNGV. The CDR3 has 17 amino acids. This CDR3 reads CASSLRGAGGFSYEQYF. The CDR3 DNA sequence: TGTGCCAGCAGCTTAAGGGGGGCAGGGGGCTTCTCCTACGAGCAGTACTTC.

J is TRBJ1-2 and V is TRBV5-1; no reliable D call. Trimming left V 7 bases short and J 0 bases short, with 10 bases between. This CDR3 spans 13 amino acids. The germline gives CDR1 SGHRS, CDR2 YFSETQ. The chain's CDR3 is CASGTGTNYGYTF. As DNA, the CDR3 is TGCGCCAGCGGCACCGGGACTAACTATGGCTACACCTTC.

The chain couples TRBV18 to TRBJ1-1; D might be TRBD1 (6 bases). CDR1 and CDR2 from the germline V gene are KGHSH and LQKENI. Deletions cut 4 bases from V and 7 bases from J, with 22 bases between. The CDR3 consists of 16 residues. This CDR3 is CASSLDEAGGKDEAFF. In nucleotides, the CDR3 is TGTGCCAGCTCACTCGACGAAGCGGGGGGCAAAGATGAAGCTTTCTTT.

The chain employs TRBV28 and TRBJ1-5; D perhaps matches TRBD1 (6 bases). The CDR3 spans 12 residues. CDR1 is MDHEN, CDR2 SYDVKM, per germline. V was shortened by 11 bases and J by 7 bases, with 15 bases between the two germline ends. CDR3 region: CAVTGSGQPQHF. CDR3 nucleotide sequence: TGTGCCGTAACAGGGTCGGGCCAGCCCCAGCATTTT. The full variable domain, with the rest looked up from reference TRBV28 and TRBJ1-5, is DVKVTQSSRYLVKRTGEKVFLECVQDMDHENMFWYRQDPGLGLRLIYFSYDVKMKEKGDIPEGYSVSREKKERFSLILESASTNQTSMYLCAVTGSGQPQHFGDGTRLSIL.

This chain links TRBV2 with TRBJ1-4; a possible D gene is TRBD1 (5 bases). This CDR3 comprises 14 residues. V was cut by 3 bases and J by 11 bases, with 16 bases left in between. Germline lookup yields CDR1 SNHLY and CDR2 FYNNEI. CDR3 protein: CASSELAGGAKLFF. Here the CDR3 DNA reads TGTGCCAGCAGTGAGTTGGCAGGCGGGGCGAAACTGTTTTTT.

The gene calls are TRBV9 and TRBJ2-1; maybe TRBD1 (7 bases). The germline V and J ends were trimmed by 3 bases and 7 bases, with 20 bases remaining between them. The V gene's germline CDR1 is SGDLS and CDR2 YYNGEE. The CDR3 length is 16 residues. The CDR3 nucleotides read TGTGCCAGCAGCGCTACCGGGACAGCGGGCAGGAATGAGCAGTTCTTC. This encodes CASSATGTAGRNEQFF.

The rearrangement joins TRBV27 to TRBJ1-2; D might be TRBD1 (5 bases). Germline-derived CDR1 and CDR2 are MNHEY and SMNVEV (reference sequence). The CDR3 runs 14 residues. V was shortened by 2 bases and J by 4 bases, with 11 bases between the two germline ends. The CDR3 protein is CASSLQGAGYGYTF. In DNA, the CDR3 is TGTGCCAGCAGTTTACAGGGCGCTGGCTATGGCTACACCTTC.

V and J are TRBV15 and TRBJ2-2; the match to TRBD1 covers 9 bases. Germline CDR1 LNHNV, CDR2 YYDKDF (reference sequence). Germline trimming cut 1 base from V and 6 bases from J; bases unmatched to any gene: 3. This CDR3 contains 15 residues. The CDR3 region is CATSRGQGDAGELFF. CDR3 coding DNA: TGTGCCACCAGCAGAGGACAGGGGGATGCCGGGGAGCTGTTTTTT. Using reference TRBV15 and TRBJ2-2 for the parts outside the CDR3, the full variable domain is DAMVIQNPRYQVTQFGKPVTLSCSQTLNHNVMYWYQQKSSQAPKLLFHYYDKDFNNEADTPDNFQSRRPNTSFCFLDIRSPGLGDTAMYLCATSRGQGDAGELFFGEGSRLTVL.

The chain combines TRBV6-1 with TRBJ1-3; D is perhaps TRBD1 (6 bases). There are 17 residues in the CDR3. Trimming cost V 2 bases and J 1 base, with 15 bases left between them. Germline lookup yields CDR1 MNHNS and CDR2 SASEGT. The CDR3 bases are TGTGCCAGCAGTGAATATCCGGGGGGCGGTTCTGGAAACACCATATATTTT. Its protein is CASSEYPGGGSGNTIYF.

The chain has TRBV19 and TRBJ1-3, with D perhaps matching TRBD1 (6 bases). V lost 5 bases to trimming and J lost 0 bases, with 14 bases between them. The CDR3 runs to 16 residues. Germline V CDR1 and CDR2: LNHDA, SQIVND (reference sequence). CDR3 sequence reads: CASSPIWTASGNTIYF. In DNA form, the CDR3 reads TGTGCCAGTAGTCCTATTTGGACAGCCTCTGGAAACACCATATATTTT.

The V and J genes are TRBV27 and TRBJ2-5, with 14 bases that match TRBD2. This CDR3 contains 17 residues. Germline V lookup: CDR1 MNHEY, CDR2 SMNVEV (reference sequence). Unmatched junction bases numbered 7, after V lost 4 bases and J lost 3 bases. CDR3: CASSYNSGLAGEETQYF. The CDR3 DNA follows: TGTGCCAGCAGTTACAACTCGGGACTAGCGGGGGAAGAGACCCAGTACTTC.

The chain is built from TRBV7-9 and TRBJ1-2; TRBD1 matches 7 bases. Trimming at V came to 5 bases and at J to 2 bases, leaving 5 bases not matched to a gene. This CDR3 spans 14 amino acids. The germline CDR1 and CDR2 sequences are SEHNR and FQNEAQ (reference sequence). The DNA for the CDR3 is TGTGCCAGCAGCCCAACAGGGGCCAACTATGGCTACACCTTC. It encodes CASSPTGANYGYTF.

The chain combines TRBV7-8 with TRBJ2-7; 7 nucleotides match TRBD2. Losses at the gene ends were 1 base for V and 2 bases for J; bases not matched to a gene: 2. CDR3 size: 14 residues. Germline lookup yields CDR1 SGHVS and CDR2 FQNEAQ. DNA of the CDR3: TGTGCCAGCAGCTTAGTACTAGCGCCCTACGAGCAGTACTTC. Amino acid sequence: CASSLVLAPYEQYF. The full variable domain, in which reference TRBV7-8 and TRBJ2-7 provide the parts outside the CDR3, is GAGVSQSPRYKVAKRGQDVALRCDPISGHVSLFWYQQALGQGPEFLTYFQNEAQLDKSGLPSDRFFAERPEGSVSTLKIQRTQQEDSAVYLCASSLVLAPYEQYFGPGTRLTVT.

The rearrangement links TRBV19 to TRBJ2-1; no reliable D call. The germline V gene encodes CDR1 LNHDA and CDR2 SQIVND (reference sequence). There are 13 residues in the CDR3. V lost 4 bases and J 3 bases, leaving 7 bases between the germline ends. The CDR3 DNA reads as TGTGCCAGTAGTACCCAAATCTACAATGAGCAGTTCTTC. Its translation is CASSTQIYNEQFF.